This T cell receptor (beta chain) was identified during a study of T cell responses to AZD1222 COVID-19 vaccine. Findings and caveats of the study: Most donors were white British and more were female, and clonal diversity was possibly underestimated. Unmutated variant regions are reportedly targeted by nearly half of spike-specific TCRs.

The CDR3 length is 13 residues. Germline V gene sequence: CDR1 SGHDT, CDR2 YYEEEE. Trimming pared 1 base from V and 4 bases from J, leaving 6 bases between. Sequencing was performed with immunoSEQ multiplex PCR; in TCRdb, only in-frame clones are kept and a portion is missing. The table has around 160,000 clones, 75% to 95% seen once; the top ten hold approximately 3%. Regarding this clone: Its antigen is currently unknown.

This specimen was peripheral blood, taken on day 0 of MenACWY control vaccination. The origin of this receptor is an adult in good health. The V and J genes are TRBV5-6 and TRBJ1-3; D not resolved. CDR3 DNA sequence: TGTGCCAGCAGCTTGAAAAGGGGAAACACCATATATTTT. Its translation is CASSLKRGNTIYF.